This T cell receptor (beta chain) originates from a study of blood T cell repertoires in COVID-19. The CDR3 has 16 amino acids. The germline gives CDR1 SGHDT, CDR2 YYEEEE. V shed 2 bases and J 4 bases; nucleotides not matched to a gene: 7. Sequencing was performed with immunoSEQ multiplex PCR; in TCRdb, only in-frame clones are kept and a portion is missing. The sample yields over 200,000 clones, under 90% seen once. This TCR came from a man between 60 and 75 years old who had recovered from COVID-19. Sequenced input: peripheral blood. The genes are TRBV5-6 and TRBJ2-2, with 8 bases that match TRBD1. CDR3 bases: TGTGCCAGCAGCTTACTTCAGGGGGCGGGCACCGGGGAGCTGTTTTTT. Its translation is CASSLLQGAGTGELFF.